This T cell receptor beta chain was profiled in a study of blood T cell repertoires in COVID-19. Across the study: COVID-19 samples from acute and convalescent phases originated in the United States, Italy and Spain.

Source study methods: The assay estimated nucleated cells by amplifying reference gene primers. Sequencing used immunoSEQ multiplex PCR; TCRdb keeps in-frame clones, though not all of them. That table is the source of V, J and clone size, and D and trimming were worked out from the DNA. The repertoire holds 250,000 to 350,000 clones, with more than 80% as singletons. J was trimmed by 3 bases and V by 4 bases; bases with no gene match: 15. The CDR3 contains 18 residues. Germline CDR1 is LGHNA and CDR2 is YSLEER. The material sequenced was peripheral blood. The rearrangement joins TRBV4-3 to TRBJ2-7, with 10 bases identical to TRBD2. The receptor was isolated from a woman aged 30 to 39 with active or convalescent COVID-19. The CDR3 nucleotides read TGCGCCAGCAGCCGAACCCCCGAAAGACTAGCGGGTGACTACGAGCAGTACTTC. Protein product: CASSRTPERLAGDYEQYF.